The 15 T cell receptor beta chains given below trace back to one sample, sequenced in a study of graft-versus-host responses after intestinal transplantation (dated by TCRdb to about 2021). Library construction relied on the immunoSEQ multiplex PCR assay. The table comes from immuneACCESS by way of TCRdb, which keeps in-frame sequences with V and J called. Part of the clones is missing from these tables; in studies checked, under half for an unresolved V gene and the rest for unknown reasons. This sample is represented by about 88,000 clones; about 94% of them were singletons. The biggest ten clones account for approximately 0.19% of the sample. Their cognate antigens are unknown. Interpreted using the paper, the time point label stands for: cells obtained before transplantation from donor or recipient. Sequencing used unstimulated CD4+ T cells sorted from spleen or lymph node cells, obtained before transplant. The receptors derive from a human donor who was the organ donor for an intestinal transplant.

This chain links TRBV6-1 with TRBJ2-2, with TRBD2 matching 10 bases. Germline CDR1 MNHNS, CDR2 SASEGT. V dropped 8 bases and J dropped 6; count of bases not matched to a gene: 6. The CDR3 is 14 residues long. The CDR3 nucleotides are TGTGCCAGCCGGAGCGGGGGGGCCGCCGGGGAGCTGTTTTTT. Encoded protein: CASRSGGAAGELFF.

This chain's CDR3 is CASSRDNSPLHF. DNA of the CDR3: TGTGCCAGTAGTAGGGATAATTCACCCCTCCACTTT. The V and J genes are TRBV19 and TRBJ1-6, with D hard to call. CDR3 length: 12 amino acids. Germline CDR1 and CDR2: LNHDA and SQIVND (reference sequence). V was pared by 4 bases and J by 5 bases, with 3 bases between. The whole variable domain, remainder taken from reference TRBV19 and TRBJ1-6, is DGGITQSPKYLFRKEGQNVTLSCEQNLNHDAMYWYRQDPGQGLRLIYYSQIVNDFQKGDIAEGYSVSREKKESFPLTVTSAQKNPTAFYLCASSRDNSPLHFGNGTRLTVT.

A single count supports this clone. This chain connects TRBV5-1 to TRBJ2-3, with D maybe TRBD1 (6 bases). The CDR3 loop spans 15 amino acids. The ends were cut back, 4 bases at V and 0 bases at J, with 12 bases in the middle. The germline gives CDR1 SGHRS, CDR2 YFSETQ. The CDR3: CASSGTTTSTDTQYF. In DNA form, the CDR3 reads TGCGCCAGCAGCGGGACAACCACTAGCACAGATACGCAGTATTTT. Drawing the rest from reference TRBV5-1 and TRBJ2-3, the complete variable domain is KAGVTQTPRYLIKTRGQQVTLSCSPISGHRSVSWYQQTPGQGLQFLFEYFSETQRNKGNFPGRFSGRQFSNSRSEMNVSTLELGDSALYLCASSGTTTSTDTQYFGPGTRLTVL.

This clone was counted once. The chain is built from TRBV18 and TRBJ1-2; D remains ambiguous. This CDR3 spans 15 amino acids. V lost 2 bases, J lost 0 bases, and 10 bases lay in between. Per germline, CDR1 KGHSH and CDR2 LQKENI. CDR3 DNA: TGTGCCAGCTCACCAGGGGTAACGGCTAACTATGGCTACACCTTC. Translated: CASSPGVTANYGYTF.

The chain employs TRBV28 and TRBJ1-4; D ambiguous. V lost 3 bases and J 5 bases, leaving 19 bases between the germline ends. This CDR3 is built from 17 residues. Germline V gene sequence: CDR1 MDHEN, CDR2 SYDVKM. The CDR3 DNA sequence: TGTGCCAGCAGTTTTGGTGCAGGAGCCCCGGGAAATGAAAAACTGTTTTTT. This encodes CASSFGAGAPGNEKLFF. Combining the CDR3 with reference TRBV28 and TRBJ1-4 gives the whole variable domain DVKVTQSSRYLVKRTGEKVFLECVQDMDHENMFWYRQDPGLGLRLIYFSYDVKMKEKGDIPEGYSVSREKKERFSLILESASTNQTSMYLCASSFGAGAPGNEKLFFGSGTQLSVL.

This clone appeared a few times. The rearrangement joins TRBV5-6 to TRBJ1-1; possible D gene TRBD1, 5 bases. The germline V and J ends were trimmed by 4 bases and 0 bases, with 16 bases remaining between them. The length of the CDR3 is 16 residues. Germline CDR1 and CDR2: SGHDT and YYEEEE. The CDR3 is CASSPGGRGMNTEAFF. The CDR3 DNA sequence: TGTGCCAGCAGCCCGGGTGGTCGGGGGATGAACACTGAAGCTTTCTTT. The full variable domain, rest sourced from reference TRBV5-6 and TRBJ1-1, is DAGVTQSPTHLIKTRGQQVTLRCSPKSGHDTVSWYQQALGQGPQFIFQYYEEEERQRGNFPDRFSGHQFPNYSSELNVNALLLGDSALYLCASSPGGRGMNTEAFFGQGTRLTVV.

The chain has TRBV10-2 and TRBJ2-1; 14 bases align to TRBD2. This CDR3 contains 18 residues. Trimming cost V 8 bases and J 0 bases; bases outside gene matches: 9. Germline V CDR1 and CDR2: WSHSY, SAAADI. The CDR3 sequence: CASGAGGTSGSSYNEQFF. The CDR3 DNA reads TGCGCCAGCGGGGCCGGGGGGACTAGCGGGAGCTCCTACAATGAGCAGTTCTTC.

This chain connects TRBV5-4 to TRBJ1-2, with 10 bases aligning to TRBD1. The junction had 9 bases not matched to a gene; V was cut back by 4 bases and J by 0 bases. This CDR3 comprises 17 residues. Germline CDR1 and CDR2: SGHNT and YYREEE (reference sequence). DNA for the CDR3: TGTGCCAGCAGCGGCGGACAGGGGGGAATAGCTAACTATGGCTACACCTTC. Encoded protein: CASSGGQGGIANYGYTF.

The chain carries TRBV7-2 and TRBJ2-7, with TRBD2 matching 9 bases. This CDR3 has 16 amino acids. Germline V gene data show CDR1 as SGHTA and CDR2 as FQGNSA. V was pared by 1 base and J by 3 bases, with 7 bases of the junction left unmatched. CDR3 sequence (DNA): TGTGCCAGCAGCTTAGTTGTTGCGGGGGGGGTCTACGAGCAGTACTTC. Translating gives CASSLVVAGGVYEQYF.

The CDR3 DNA reads TGCAGTGCTCTGGGAGGTGGCTACACCTTC. Protein product: CSALGGGYTF. This rearrangement joins TRBV20-1 to TRBJ1-2; D not resolved. The germline V gene encodes CDR1 DFQATT and CDR2 SNEGSKA (reference sequence). CDR3 length equals 10 residues. V lost 5 bases and J 7 bases, leaving 8 bases between the germline ends.

The chain employs TRBV7-6 and TRBJ1-4, with TRBD1 identical over 7 bases. CDR1 is SGHVS and CDR2 is FNYEAQ in the germline V gene. The CDR3 consists of 14 residues. After removal of 5 bases from V and 8 bases from J, the junction contained 8 bases not matched to a gene. The CDR3 DNA is TGTGCCAGCAGCCGCGACAGGGTTGGGGAAAAACTGTTTTTT. Its protein is CASSRDRVGEKLFF.

This sequence joins TRBV7-9 and TRBJ2-7; 7 nucleotides align to TRBD1. Germline CDR1 is SEHNR and CDR2 is FQNEAQ (reference sequence). Losses at the gene ends were 0 bases for V and 5 bases for J; bases not matched to a gene: 1. The CDR3 runs 13 residues. The CDR3 coding sequence is TGTGCCAGCAGCTTAGCAGGGGGCAACGAGCAGTACTTC. Translating it yields CASSLAGGNEQYF.

The V call is TRBV18, the J call TRBJ2-7; D remains ambiguous. With 0 bases removed from V and 0 bases from J, the gap between germline ends came to 12 bases. Germline values: CDR1 KGHSH, CDR2 LQKENI. The CDR3 loop spans 16 amino acids. The CDR3: CASSPPNSYSSYEQYF. The CDR3 DNA sequence: TGTGCCAGCTCACCACCGAATTCTTATAGCTCCTACGAGCAGTACTTC. Together with reference TRBV18 and TRBJ2-7, the CDR3 gives the full variable domain: NAGVMQNPRHLVRRRGQEARLRCSPMKGHSHVYWYRQLPEEGLKFMVYLQKENIIDESGMPKERFSAEFPKEGPSILRIQQVVRGDSAAYFCASSPPNSYSSYEQYFGPGTRLTVT.

The chain employs TRBV5-1 and TRBJ2-2; tentative D call: TRBD2 (6 bases). V was clipped by 2 bases and J by 5 bases, with 13 bases between them. Germline loops: CDR1 SGHRS, CDR2 YFSETQ. The CDR3 has 15 residues. CDR3 sequence reads: CASSFRREGTGELFF. CDR3 nucleotide sequence: TGCGCCAGCAGCTTCAGGAGGGAAGGGACCGGGGAGCTGTTTTTT.

Concerning this clone itself: The same CDR3 arises from other DNA sequences in this sample as well. V and J are TRBV4-2 and TRBJ2-1, with 7 nucleotides matching TRBD2. The CDR3 sequence is 16 residues long. With V trimmed by 0 bases and J by 0 bases, 2 bases remained unmatched. Germline V CDR1 and CDR2: LGHNA, YNFKEQ. CDR3 DNA sequence: TGTGCCAGCAGCCAAGATCGCGGGGGCTCCTACAATGAGCAGTTCTTC. It yields the protein CASSQDRGGSYNEQFF.